These 30 T cell receptor beta chains were all obtained from the same sample, sequenced in a study of cytomegalovirus exposure and HLA in healthy donors. PCR primers comprised 60 Vbeta and 13 Jbeta primers. Data came from immunoSEQ multiplex PCR; TCRdb stores just in-frame clones and leaves some out. The sample has about 170,000 clones; 70% to 90% are singletons. The specimen was PBMCs. These receptors originate from a young man in good health and CMV-seropositive.

This clone was observed a single time. This chain joins TRBV5-1 and TRBJ2-3, with 7 bases fitting TRBD1. CDR1 and CDR2 (germline): SGHRS, YFSETQ. The V and J ends lost 4 bases and 2 bases, in that order; junction bases with no gene match: 4. There are 14 residues in the CDR3. CDR3 region: CASSKGQTTDTQYF. The CDR3, as DNA: TGCGCCAGCAGCAAGGGACAGACCACAGATACGCAGTATTTT.

This clone came up once. This chain uses TRBV18 with TRBJ1-5; D is possibly TRBD1 (6 bases). The germline CDR1 and CDR2 sequences are KGHSH and LQKENI. The CDR3 is 16 amino acids. Between the trimmed V and J ends, which lost 4 bases and 4 bases, there was a span of 17 bases. CDR3 coding DNA: TGTGCCAGCTCACATAAGGACAGCAAGAGTAATCAGCCCCAGCATTTT. This sequence encodes CASSHKDSKSNQPQHF.

The chain carries TRBV18 and TRBJ1-4, with 7 positions matching TRBD1. V trimming: 6 bases; J trimming: 3 bases; junction bases outside the gene matches: 7. Per the germline V gene, CDR1 is KGHSH and CDR2 is LQKENI. This CDR3 spans 15 amino acids. The CDR3 protein is CASSTEGTANEKLFF. CDR3 sequence (DNA): TGTGCCAGCTCGACGGAAGGGACAGCTAATGAAAAACTGTTTTTT.

This clone was seen more than once but under ten times. The rearrangement joins TRBV5-1 to TRBJ2-7, with 16 positions matching TRBD2. The germline V gene encodes CDR1 SGHRS and CDR2 YFSETQ. CDR3 length equals 16 residues. V was pared by 2 bases and J by 2 bases, with 1 base of the junction left unmatched. This chain's CDR3 is CASSLGTSGGAYEQYF. CDR3 sequence (DNA): TGCGCCAGCAGCTTAGGGACTAGCGGGGGGGCCTACGAGCAGTACTTC.

The sample holds one count of this clone. V and J are TRBV7-3 and TRBJ2-7; 7 nucleotides line up with TRBD2. This CDR3 region has 13 residues. V shed 6 bases, J shed 6 bases, and the junction held 8 bases outside the gene matches. Germline CDR1 and CDR2: SGHTA and FQGTGA. The CDR3 loop reads CASSLGERGEQYF. In DNA, the CDR3 is TGTGCCAGCAGTCTCGGGGAGCGGGGCGAGCAGTACTTC. Variable domain in full (rest from reference TRBV7-3 and TRBJ2-7): GAGVSQTPSNKVTEKGKYVELRCDPISGHTALYWYRQSLGQGPEFLIYFQGTGAADDSGLPNDRFFAVRPEGSVSTLKIQRTERGDSAVYLCASSLGERGEQYFGPGTRLTVT.

The chain recombines TRBV6-5 with TRBJ1-1; 7 bases are shared with TRBD1. CDR1 is MNHEY and CDR2 is SVGAGI in the germline V gene. The CDR3 runs to 13 residues. The trim removed 7 bases at V and 4 bases at J, leaving 6 bases unmatched. The CDR3 nucleotides are TGTGCCAGCATGCAGGGGGGAGGCACTGAAGCTTTCTTT. Translating it yields CASMQGGGTEAFF.

This sequence joins TRBV9 and TRBJ2-2, with unresolved D. The CDR3 runs to 14 residues. Between the trimmed V and J ends, which lost 4 bases and 3 bases, there was a span of 10 bases. Germline CDR1 SGDLS, CDR2 YYNGEE. This CDR3 is CASSTQLYTGELFF. For the CDR3, the DNA is TGTGCCAGCAGCACCCAACTATACACCGGGGAGCTGTTTTTT.

The rearrangement uses TRBV19 and TRBJ1-1, with 9 bases fitting TRBD1. Germline lookup yields CDR1 LNHDA and CDR2 SQIVND (reference sequence). J was trimmed by 5 bases and V by 1 base; bases with no gene match: 8. CDR3 length equals 16 residues. The CDR3 DNA sequence: TGTGCCAGTAGTATAGCGCGACAGGGGGTGAGAACTGAAGCTTTCTTT. Residues: CASSIARQGVRTEAFF.

V is TRBV19 and J is TRBJ2-7, with D tentatively TRBD1 (6 bases). CDR1 is LNHDA and CDR2 is SQIVND in the germline V gene (reference sequence). V lost 10 bases and J lost 1, with 14 bases in between. This CDR3 comprises 13 residues. The CDR3, as DNA: TGTGCCACTTCCGTGACAGGTTCCTACGAGCAGTACTTC. Residues: CATSVTGSYEQYF.

The chain links TRBV19 to TRBJ2-5, with 8 nucleotides matching TRBD1. This CDR3 is 14 amino acids long. V lost 4 bases and J lost 5; bases outside the gene matches: 6. CDR1 LNHDA and CDR2 SQIVND come from the germline V gene (reference sequence). The DNA of the CDR3 is TGTGCCAGTAGTAGACAGGGGCCGCTGGAGACCCAGTACTTC. Translated: CASSRQGPLETQYF.

This rearrangement joins TRBV19 to TRBJ1-5; 10 bases are shared with TRBD1. The CDR3 is made up of 13 amino acids. CDR1 and CDR2 from the germline V gene are LNHDA and SQIVND (reference sequence). V dropped 6 bases and J dropped 6; count of bases not matched to a gene: 2. The CDR3 sequence is CASSGTGVQPQHF. In nucleotides, the CDR3 is TGTGCCAGTAGCGGGACAGGGGTTCAGCCCCAGCATTTT.

The chain joins TRBV27 to TRBJ1-3; possibly TRBD1 for D (6 bases). The germline V gene encodes CDR1 MNHEY and CDR2 SMNVEV (reference sequence). CDR3 length: 14 residues. Trimming shortened V by 8 bases and J by 2 bases, and 13 bases separated the two germline ends. CDR3 DNA sequence: TGTGCCAGCCGCGGACAGAGCCCTGGAAACACCATATATTTT. Encoded protein: CASRGQSPGNTIYF.

This sequence joins TRBV4-3 and TRBJ2-1; a weak D match, TRBD2 (5 bases). Germline values: CDR1 LGHNA, CDR2 YSLEER. Trimming stripped 2 bases from V and 0 bases from J, with 11 bases between. The CDR3 extends over 16 amino acids. The CDR3 bases are TGCGCCAGCAGCCAATGGACCGACTACTCCTACAATGAGCAGTTCTTC. Translated: CASSQWTDYSYNEQFF.

The chain couples TRBV15 to TRBJ2-3; 9 bases line up with TRBD1. V lost 5 bases to trimming and J lost 7 bases; unmatched junction nucleotides: 10. Germline V gene sequence: CDR1 LNHNV, CDR2 YYDKDF (reference sequence). There are 15 residues in the CDR3. The DNA of the CDR3 is TGTGCCACCAGCGCCCCGGGACAGGGCCGGAATACGCAGTATTTT. Protein: CATSAPGQGRNTQYF.

The chain combines TRBV5-1 with TRBJ2-5; D uncertain. The CDR3 has 13 residues. Germline assignment: CDR1 SGHRS and CDR2 YFSETQ. V shed 0 bases and J shed 2 bases, with 5 bases lying between them. CDR3 sequence (DNA): TGCGCCAGCAGCTTGGGCCTACAAGAGACCCAGTACTTC. Translation: CASSLGLQETQYF.

The chain combines TRBV7-9 with TRBJ1-2; D is unclear. Between the trimmed V and J ends, which lost 5 bases and 4 bases, there was a span of 8 bases. Per germline, CDR1 SEHNR and CDR2 FQNEAQ (reference sequence). The CDR3 consists of 12 residues. CDR3 DNA sequence: TGTGCCAGCAGCCAGGCGGGCTATGGCTACACCTTC. Translation gives CASSQAGYGYTF.

This chain links TRBV5-1 with TRBJ2-5, with 8 bases aligning to TRBD2. The J call may be incorrect, as the DNA end agrees better with TRBJ2-7. Germline V lookup: CDR1 SGHRS, CDR2 YFSETQ. The CDR3 is 14 amino acids. The CDR3 reads CASSFHGAGGEQYF. The CDR3 DNA is TGCGCCAGCAGCTTTCACGGGGCGGGGGGCGAGCAGTACTTC.

The chain is built from TRBV12-5 and TRBJ2-7; TRBD1 matches 8 bases. CDR1 is LGHNT, CDR2 FRNRAP, per germline. The trim removed 6 bases at V and 2 bases at J, leaving 3 bases unmatched. The CDR3 contains 13 residues. The CDR3 DNA sequence: TGTGCTAGTGGGACGGGACAGGCCTACGAGCAGTACTTC. This translates into CASGTGQAYEQYF.

This clone occurred once. The chain carries TRBV5-4 and TRBJ2-1; D not resolved. The germline V gene encodes CDR1 SGHNT and CDR2 YYREEE (reference sequence). CDR3 size: 15 residues. V lost 0 bases and J lost 3, with 10 bases in between. CDR3 in amino acids: CASSLGVGSYNEQFF. DNA of the CDR3: TGTGCCAGCAGCTTGGGCGTCGGTAGCTACAATGAGCAGTTCTTC.

The chain links TRBV19 to TRBJ2-3, with a possible D match to TRBD1 (6 bases). V was clipped by 6 bases and J by 3 bases, with 13 bases between them. The CDR3 covers 14 residues. CDR1 and CDR2 (germline): LNHDA, SQIVND (reference sequence). CDR3 sequence: CASSQGLTTDTQYF. The CDR3 nucleotides read TGTGCCAGTAGCCAGGGGCTGACTACAGATACGCAGTATTTT. Full variable domain (remainder filled in from reference TRBV19 and TRBJ2-3): DGGITQSPKYLFRKEGQNVTLSCEQNLNHDAMYWYRQDPGQGLRLIYYSQIVNDFQKGDIAEGYSVSREKKESFPLTVTSAQKNPTAFYLCASSQGLTTDTQYFGPGTRLTVL.

V is TRBV19 and J is TRBJ2-2, with D hard to call. The CDR3 loop spans 12 amino acids. The ends were cut back, 5 bases at V and 6 bases at J, with 7 bases in the middle. Germline V gene data show CDR1 as LNHDA and CDR2 as SQIVND (reference sequence). Here the CDR3 reads CASSSRAGELFF. The CDR3 DNA is TGTGCCAGTAGTTCTCGGGCCGGGGAGCTGTTTTTT.

V and J are TRBV6-5 and TRBJ2-7, with D perhaps TRBD1 (6 bases). V was trimmed by 6 bases and J by 2 bases, leaving 17 bases between them. Germline CDR1 is MNHEY and CDR2 is SVGAGI. This CDR3 is built from 15 residues. The CDR3 loop is CASRELAGEAYEQYF. The CDR3 nucleotides are TGTGCCAGCAGGGAATTGGCAGGGGAAGCCTACGAGCAGTACTTC.

On this clone itself: The same CDR3 arises from other DNA sequences in this sample as well. This sequence joins TRBV9 and TRBJ1-1; 9 bases agree with TRBD1. CDR3 length equals 14 residues. Germline CDR1 and CDR2: SGDLS and YYNGEE. The V and J ends lost 0 bases and 4 bases, in that order; junction bases with no gene match: 1. CDR3 amino acids: CASSVGQGGTEAFF. CDR3 nucleotides: TGTGCCAGCAGCGTAGGACAGGGGGGCACTGAAGCTTTCTTT.

CDR3 sequence (DNA): TGTGCCAGCATCTCAGGACAGGGGGCAGTTGGAAACACCATATATTTT. Amino acids: CASISGQGAVGNTIYF. The V gene is TRBV28, the J gene TRBJ1-3; 11 nucleotides line up with TRBD1. The CDR3 loop spans 16 amino acids. Germline loops: CDR1 MDHEN, CDR2 SYDVKM. V gave up 7 bases and J gave up 3 bases; unmatched junction bases: 8. Combining the CDR3 with reference TRBV28 and TRBJ1-3 gives the whole variable domain DVKVTQSSRYLVKRTGEKVFLECVQDMDHENMFWYRQDPGLGLRLIYFSYDVKMKEKGDIPEGYSVSREKKERFSLILESASTNQTSMYLCASISGQGAVGNTIYFGEGSWLTVV.

V is TRBV7-8 and J is TRBJ1-5; D not certain. This CDR3 region has 13 residues. The germline V and J ends were trimmed by 5 bases and 7 bases, with 12 bases remaining between them. From germline, CDR1 is SGHVS and CDR2 FQNEAQ. This chain's CDR3 is CASSPTAGQPQHF. The CDR3 bases are TGTGCCAGCAGCCCCACGGCAGGACAGCCCCAGCATTTT. The full variable domain, completed using reference TRBV7-8 and TRBJ1-5, is GAGVSQSPRYKVAKRGQDVALRCDPISGHVSLFWYQQALGQGPEFLTYFQNEAQLDKSGLPSDRFFAERPEGSVSTLKIQRTQQEDSAVYLCASSPTAGQPQHFGDGTRLSIL.

The chain employs TRBV7-2 and TRBJ2-7; no firm D call. V was clipped by 0 bases and J by 2 bases, with 5 bases between them. Germline V lookup: CDR1 SGHTA, CDR2 FQGNSA. The CDR3 is 13 residues long. This chain's CDR3 is CASSLANTYEQYF. The CDR3 DNA reads TGTGCCAGCAGCTTAGCGAACACCTACGAGCAGTACTTC.

This sequence joins TRBV5-1 and TRBJ2-2; tentatively, D is TRBD1 (6 bases). Germline V gives CDR1 SGHRS, CDR2 YFSETQ. The CDR3 runs to 15 residues. The germline V and J ends were trimmed by 5 bases and 6 bases, with 17 bases remaining between them. The CDR3 here is CASRVSSGEAGELFF. CDR3 coding DNA: TGCGCCAGCAGAGTGAGTTCAGGGGAAGCCGGGGAGCTGTTTTTT.

The chain couples TRBV4-3 to TRBJ2-2; TRBD2 aligns across 9 bases. The V gene's germline CDR1 is LGHNA and CDR2 YSLEER. The CDR3 is 18 residues long. With 0 bases clipped from V and 7 bases from J, the junction kept 12 bases outside the gene matches. CDR3 nucleotide sequence: TGCGCCAGCAGCCAAGATTTCCTAGCGGGGTCCTCGGGCGGGGAGCTGTTTTTT. This translates into CASSQDFLAGSSGGELFF.

This clone was recorded a few times. The gene calls are TRBV5-5 and TRBJ1-6, with D unresolved. V was shortened by 0 bases and J by 9 bases, with 13 bases between the two germline ends. The CDR3 covers 15 residues. Looked up from germline, CDR1 is SGHKS and CDR2 is YYEKEE (reference sequence). CDR3 residues: CASSLAVGLSSPLHF. The CDR3 DNA follows: TGTGCCAGCAGCTTGGCGGTGGGCCTTAGTTCACCCCTCCACTTT. Variable domain in full (rest from reference TRBV5-5 and TRBJ1-6): DAGVTQSPTHLIKTRGQQVTLRCSPISGHKSVSWYQQVLGQGPQFIFQYYEKEERGRGNFPDRFSARQFPNYSSELNVNALLLGDSALYLCASSLAVGLSSPLHFGNGTRLTVT.

This rearrangement joins TRBV2 to TRBJ2-7; D gene uncertain. The germline V gene encodes CDR1 SNHLY and CDR2 FYNNEI. The CDR3 has 12 residues. V was clipped by 6 bases and J by 6 bases, with 12 bases between them. CDR3 protein: CASRRSESEQYF. The CDR3 DNA reads TGTGCCAGCAGGAGGAGCGAATCCGAGCAGTACTTC. Combining the CDR3 with reference TRBV2 and TRBJ2-7 gives the whole variable domain EPEVTQTPSHQVTQMGQEVILRCVPISNHLYFYWYRQILGQKVEFLVSFYNNEISEKSEIFDDQFSVERPDGSNFTLKIRSTKLEDSAMYFCASRRSESEQYFGPGTRLTVT.